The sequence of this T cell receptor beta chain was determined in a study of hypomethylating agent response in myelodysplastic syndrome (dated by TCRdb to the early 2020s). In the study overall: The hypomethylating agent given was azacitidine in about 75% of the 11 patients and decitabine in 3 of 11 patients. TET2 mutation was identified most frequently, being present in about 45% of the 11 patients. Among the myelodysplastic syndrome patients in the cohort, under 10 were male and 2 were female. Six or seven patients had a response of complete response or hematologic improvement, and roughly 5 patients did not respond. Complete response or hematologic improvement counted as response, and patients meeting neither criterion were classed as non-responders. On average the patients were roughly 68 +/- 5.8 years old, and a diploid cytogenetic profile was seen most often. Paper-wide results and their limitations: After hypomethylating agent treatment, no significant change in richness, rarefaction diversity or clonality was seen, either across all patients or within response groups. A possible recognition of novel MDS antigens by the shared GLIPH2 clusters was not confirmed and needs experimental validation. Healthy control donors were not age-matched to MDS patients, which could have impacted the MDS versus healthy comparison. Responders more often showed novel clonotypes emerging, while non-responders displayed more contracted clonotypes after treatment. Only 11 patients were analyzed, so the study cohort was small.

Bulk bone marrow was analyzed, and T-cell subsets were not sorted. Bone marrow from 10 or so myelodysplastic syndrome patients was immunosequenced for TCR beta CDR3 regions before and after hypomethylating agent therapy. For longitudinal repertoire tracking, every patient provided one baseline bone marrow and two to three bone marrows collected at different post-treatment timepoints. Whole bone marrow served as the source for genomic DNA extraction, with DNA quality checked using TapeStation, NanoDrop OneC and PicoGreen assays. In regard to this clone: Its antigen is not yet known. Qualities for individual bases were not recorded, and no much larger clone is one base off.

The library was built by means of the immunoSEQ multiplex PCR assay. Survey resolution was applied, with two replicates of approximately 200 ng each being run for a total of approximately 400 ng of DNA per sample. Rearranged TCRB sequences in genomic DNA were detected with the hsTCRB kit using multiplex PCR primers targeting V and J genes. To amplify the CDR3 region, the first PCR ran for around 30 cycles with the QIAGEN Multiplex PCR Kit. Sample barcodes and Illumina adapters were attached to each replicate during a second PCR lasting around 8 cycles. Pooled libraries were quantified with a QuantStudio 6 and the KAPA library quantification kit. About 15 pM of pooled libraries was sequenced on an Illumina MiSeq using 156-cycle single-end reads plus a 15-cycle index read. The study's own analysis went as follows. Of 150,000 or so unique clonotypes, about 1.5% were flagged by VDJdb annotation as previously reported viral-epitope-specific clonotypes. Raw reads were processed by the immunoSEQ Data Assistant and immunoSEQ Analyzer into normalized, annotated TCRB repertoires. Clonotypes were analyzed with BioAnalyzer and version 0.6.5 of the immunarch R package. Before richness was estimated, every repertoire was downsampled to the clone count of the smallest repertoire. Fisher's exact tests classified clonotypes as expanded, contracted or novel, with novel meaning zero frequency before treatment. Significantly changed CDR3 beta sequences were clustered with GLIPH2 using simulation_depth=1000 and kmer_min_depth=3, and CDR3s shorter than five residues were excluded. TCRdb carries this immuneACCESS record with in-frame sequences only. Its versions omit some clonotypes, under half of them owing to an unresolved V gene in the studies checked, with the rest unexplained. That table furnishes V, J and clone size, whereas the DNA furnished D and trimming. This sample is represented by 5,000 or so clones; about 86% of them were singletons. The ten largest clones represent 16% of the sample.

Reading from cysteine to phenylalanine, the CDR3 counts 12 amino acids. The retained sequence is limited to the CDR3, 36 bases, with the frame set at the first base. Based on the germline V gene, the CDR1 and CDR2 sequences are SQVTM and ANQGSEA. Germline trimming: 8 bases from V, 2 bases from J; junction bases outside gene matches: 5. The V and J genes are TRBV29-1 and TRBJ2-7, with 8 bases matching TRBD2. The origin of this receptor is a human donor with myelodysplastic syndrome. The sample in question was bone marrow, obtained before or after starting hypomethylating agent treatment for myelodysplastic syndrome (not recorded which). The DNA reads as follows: TGCAGCCTCGGGGGGGTTGCCTACGAGCAGTACTTC. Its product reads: CSLGGVAYEQYF.